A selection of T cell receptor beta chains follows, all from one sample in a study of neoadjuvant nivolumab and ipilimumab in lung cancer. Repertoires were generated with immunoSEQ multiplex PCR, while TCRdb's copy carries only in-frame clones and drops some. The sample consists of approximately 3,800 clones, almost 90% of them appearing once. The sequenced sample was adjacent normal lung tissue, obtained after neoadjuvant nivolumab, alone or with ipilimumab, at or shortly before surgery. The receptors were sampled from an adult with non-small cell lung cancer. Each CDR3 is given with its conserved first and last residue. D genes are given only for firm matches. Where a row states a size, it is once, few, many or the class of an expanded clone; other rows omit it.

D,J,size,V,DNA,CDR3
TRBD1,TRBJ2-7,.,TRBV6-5,TGTGCCAGCAGGACTAACAGGGGGCGAGACTACGAGCAGTACTTC,CASRTNRGRDYEQYF
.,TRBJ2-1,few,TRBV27,TGTGCCAGCAGTGTCCTAGGGGGTGAGCAGTTCTTC,CASSVLGGEQFF
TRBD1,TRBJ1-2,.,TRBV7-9,TGTGCCAGCAGCCGCTCAGGACAGGGGGCTTGGAATGGCTACACCTTC,CASSRSGQGAWNGYTF
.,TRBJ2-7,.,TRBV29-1,TGCAGCGTTGACTCCGGGTCCGAGCAGTACTTC,CSVDSGSEQYF
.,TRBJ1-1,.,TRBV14,TGTGCCAGCAGCCAAGATAGTGGTAACACTGAAGCTTTCTTT,CASSQDSGNTEAFF
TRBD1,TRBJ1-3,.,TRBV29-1,TGCAGCGTAAAAGGGACAGGGGGCGTAAACACCATATATTTT,CSVKGTGGVNTIYF
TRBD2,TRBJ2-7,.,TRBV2,TGTGCCAGCACCTGGGTAGCCGGGACTAGCGGCTACGAGCAGTACTTC,CASTWVAGTSGYEQYF
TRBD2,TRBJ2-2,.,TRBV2,TGTGCCAGCAGTGTCACTAGCGGGAGTTCCCGAAGGGAGCTGTTTTTT,CASSVTSGSSRRELFF
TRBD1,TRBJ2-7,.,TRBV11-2,TGTGCCAGCAGCTTAGGGTTTGGACAGGCTGACCCCTACGAGCAGTACTTC,CASSLGFGQADPYEQYF
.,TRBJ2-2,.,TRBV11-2,TGTGCCAGCAGCTTAAGGTGGCGGGCGAACACCGGGGAGCTGTTTTTT,CASSLRWRANTGELFF
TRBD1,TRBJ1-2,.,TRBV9,TGTGCCAGCAGCGTAGGCTCGGTGGGAGGGGGCGCCTATGGCTACACCTTC,CASSVGSVGGGAYGYTF
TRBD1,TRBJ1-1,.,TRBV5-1,TGCGCCAGCAGCAATCGACAGGGAGTAATGAACACTGAAGCTTTCTTT,CASSNRQGVMNTEAFF
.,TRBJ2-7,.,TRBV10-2,TGCGCCAGCGGGGTAACCGAGCAGTACTTC,CASGVTEQYF
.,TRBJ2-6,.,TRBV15,TGTGCCACCAGCAGAGATCAGGATGGGGCCAACGTCCTGACTTTC,CATSRDQDGANVLTF
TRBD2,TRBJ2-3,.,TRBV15,TGTGCCACCAGCAGAGGATCGGGGGGAGATACGCAGTATTTT,CATSRGSGGDTQYF
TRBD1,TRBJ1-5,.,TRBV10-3,TGTGCCACCGGACAGGGAAGCAATCAGCCCCAGCATTTT,CATGQGSNQPQHF
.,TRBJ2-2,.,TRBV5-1,TGCGCCAGCAGCTCCTGGACCTCCCCGGGGACCGGGGAGCTGTTTTTT,CASSSWTSPGTGELFF
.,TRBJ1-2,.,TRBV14,TGTGCCAGCAGCCAAGGTATCAGGGGCTATGGCTACACCTTC,CASSQGIRGYGYTF
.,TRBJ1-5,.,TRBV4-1,TGCGCCAGCAGCCAAGAAAGACAGCCTAATCAGCCCCAGCATTTT,CASSQERQPNQPQHF
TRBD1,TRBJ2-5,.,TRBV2,TGTGCCAGCAGTCCCCGGACAGGGTTGGGCGAGACCCAGTACTTC,CASSPRTGLGETQYF
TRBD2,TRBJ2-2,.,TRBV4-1,TGCGCCAGCAGCCAAGTTACAGCGGGAGGGCCAGGGGAGCTGTTTTTT,CASSQVTAGGPGELFF
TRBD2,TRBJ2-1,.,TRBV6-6,TGTGCCAGCAGTTCCGCCGGGACTAGCAGTGAGCAGTTCTTC,CASSSAGTSSEQFF
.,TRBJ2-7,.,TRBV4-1,TGCGCCAGCAGCCCAAGGGGGGGGTTCGACGAGCAGTACTTC,CASSPRGGFDEQYF
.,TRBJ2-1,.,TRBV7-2,TGTGCCAGCAGCTCCCGGGGGTGGCAGGGGAGGGGAAATGAGCAGTTCTTC,CASSSRGWQGRGNEQFF